This paragraph covers one T cell receptor beta chain sequence. The data were obtained in a study of shared clonotypes between healthy human individuals. An assay was performed, and its level was deep. Ten immunoSEQ deep assay plates held the unsorted PBMC DNA. Sequencing used immunoSEQ multiplex PCR; TCRdb keeps in-frame clones, though not all of them. Of some 490,000 clones detected, 81% appear once; the ten largest clones hold about 13%. V trimming: 6 bases; J trimming: 4 bases; junction bases outside the gene matches: 8. There are 14 residues in the CDR3. Germline V gene lookup returns CDR1 MDHEN and CDR2 SYDVKM.

The V call is TRBV28, the J call TRBJ1-2; TRBD1 agrees at 7 bases. This clonotype was obtained from a middle-aged woman in good health. Some clones in this sample may be carry-over from other donors' samples. The sample taken for sequencing was PBMCs. In DNA form, the CDR3 reads TGTGCCAGCAGCCGACAGGGATCCCCCTATGGCTACACCTTC. Its translation is CASSRQGSPYGYTF.